The 7 T cell receptor beta chains given below trace back to one sample, sequenced in a study of T cells in Graves' hyperthyroidism and ophthalmopathy. The TCR beta CDR3 regions underwent amplification using RNA transcripts as the source. The TCR CDR3 was amplified in a first-round RT-PCR using the HTBI primer set. TCRdb re-called the multiplex PCR reads through MiXCR, storing one row per CDR3 protein. The sample has some 250,000 distinct CDR3 sequences, just over 14% seen once. Material: blood. Source of these receptors: a woman between 40 and 50 years old with Graves' hyperthyroidism that later progressed to Graves' ophthalmopathy.

This clonotype occurred once. The chain couples TRBV27 to TRBJ1-6; D is unresolved. The V end was cut by 2 bases, the J end by 6 bases, with 8 bases between. CDR1 and CDR2 from the germline V gene are MNHEY and SMNVEV (reference sequence). The CDR3 totals 14 residues. The CDR3 region is CASSLKVLNSPLHF. The CDR3 DNA sequence: TGTGCCAGCAGTTTAAAGGTTCTTAATTCACCCCTCCACTTT.

This clonotype has a handful of counts. The chain uses TRBV14 and TRBJ2-1; TRBD2 matches 8 bases. V shed 0 bases and J 11 bases; nucleotides not matched to a gene: 15. The V gene's germline CDR1 is SGHDN and CDR2 FVKESK. CDR3 length equals 17 residues. This chain's CDR3 is CASSQDRVQREPNKQFF. The CDR3 nucleotides read TGTGCCAGCAGCCAAGATCGAGTCCAGCGGGAGCCGAATAAGCAGTTCTTC.

This clonotype was observed many times. This rearrangement joins TRBV18 to TRBJ2-5; D perhaps matches TRBD2 (5 bases). Deletions cut 3 bases from V and 2 bases from J, with 10 bases between. The CDR3 covers 14 residues. The germline V gene encodes CDR1 KGHSH and CDR2 LQKENI. The DNA of the CDR3 is TGTGCCAGCTCACCCCCCGGGGTGCAAGAGACCCAGTACTTC. Protein sequence: CASSPPGVQETQYF.

This clonotype was observed many times. The chain joins TRBV20-1 to TRBJ2-1, with D possibly called TRBD1 or TRBD2 (5 bases each). This CDR3 is built from 14 residues. Germline V lookup: CDR1 DFQATT, CDR2 SNEGSKA (reference sequence). Trimming left V 3 bases short and J 2 bases short, with 11 bases between. CDR3 coding DNA: TGCAGTGCTAGGAAGTCGGGACCCTACAATGAGCAGTTCTTC. Amino acids: CSARKSGPYNEQFF.

This clonotype was seen a few times. The chain recombines TRBV4-2 with TRBJ2-1, with D possibly TRBD2 on 5 matching bases. This CDR3 is 16 amino acids long. Germline V gene lookup returns CDR1 LGHNA and CDR2 YNFKEQ. The V gene lost 6 bases and the J gene lost 0 bases, with 15 bases spanning the gap. The CDR3, as DNA: TGTGCCAGCAGTCCAGCCCAGCGGAGCTCCTACAATGAGCAGTTCTTC. This translates into CASSPAQRSSYNEQFF.

This clonotype was counted at least ten times. The V call is TRBV19, the J call TRBJ2-2, with D possibly being TRBD2 (5 bases). Germline V lookup: CDR1 LNHDA, CDR2 SQIVND (reference sequence). Trimming took 0 bases from V and 7 from J, leaving 15 bases between them. This CDR3 is 16 amino acids long. CDR3 loop: CASSIERARVGGELFF. DNA of the CDR3: TGTGCCAGTAGTATAGAGCGGGCACGGGTTGGCGGGGAGCTGTTTTTT.

This clonotype was observed many times. This chain links TRBV19 with TRBJ2-5; D ambiguous. The CDR3 length is 13 residues. The V and J ends lost 7 bases and 3 bases respectively, with 12 bases between them. Germline CDR1 and CDR2: LNHDA and SQIVND (reference sequence). The DNA of the CDR3 is TGTGCCAGTAAATACGGGCCGGAAGAGACCCAGTACTTC. Residues: CASKYGPEETQYF.